The clone carrying this T cell receptor (beta chain) showed up many times. The sample has other DNA sequences that encode this CDR3 too. The source of the sample is a study of blood T cell repertoires in COVID-19. Study-level background: PBMCs, B-cell-depleted T cells, or T cells provided the cDNA or gDNA that made up the material.

Cohorts were determined from participant-reported clinical history. Sequencing used immunoSEQ multiplex PCR; TCRdb keeps in-frame clones, though not all of them. The repertoire holds about 400,000 clones, with 85% to 90% as singletons. This CDR3 contains 15 residues. In germline, CDR1 is MGHRA, CDR2 YSYEKL. With 3 bases clipped from V and 6 bases from J, the junction kept 7 bases outside the gene matches. Sequenced sample: PBMCs or T cells enriched from blood (not recorded which). The TCR was taken from a woman younger than 45 who had recovered from COVID-19. The V call is TRBV4-1, the J call TRBJ2-2; 7 bases map to TRBD1. Here the CDR3 DNA reads TGCGCCAGCAGCCACTCACAGGGGTTGGCCGGGGAGCTGTTTTTT. Its protein is CASSHSQGLAGELFF.